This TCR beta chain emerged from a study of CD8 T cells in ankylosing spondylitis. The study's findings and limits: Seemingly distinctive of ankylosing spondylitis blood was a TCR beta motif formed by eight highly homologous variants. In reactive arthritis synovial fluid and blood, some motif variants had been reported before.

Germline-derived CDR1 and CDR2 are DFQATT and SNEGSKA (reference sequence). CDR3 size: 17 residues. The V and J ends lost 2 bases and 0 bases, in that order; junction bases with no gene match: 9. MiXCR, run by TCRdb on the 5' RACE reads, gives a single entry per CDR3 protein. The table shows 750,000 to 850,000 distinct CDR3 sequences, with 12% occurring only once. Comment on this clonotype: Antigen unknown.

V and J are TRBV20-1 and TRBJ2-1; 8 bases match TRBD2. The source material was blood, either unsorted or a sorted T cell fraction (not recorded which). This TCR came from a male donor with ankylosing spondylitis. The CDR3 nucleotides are TGCAGTGCTAGAACCTCCGGCGGGGGGAGCTCCTACAATGAGCAGTTCTTC. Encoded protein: CSARTSGGGSSYNEQFF.